The 13 T cell receptor beta chains reported below all come from one sample, sequenced in a study of cytomegalovirus exposure and HLA in healthy donors. Clones were sequenced by immunoSEQ multiplex PCR, and TCRdb holds only the in-frame ones, with some missing. Here the sample spans about 310,000 clones, over 75% being singletons. Sequencing input: PBMCs. The origin of the receptors is a man aged 30-40 years in good health and CMV-seronegative.

The V and J genes are TRBV27 and TRBJ1-4; 8 bases align to TRBD1. Germline V CDR1 and CDR2: MNHEY, SMNVEV (reference sequence). The CDR3 totals 16 residues. V trimming: 5 bases; J trimming: 3 bases; junction bases outside the gene matches: 8. CDR3 nucleotides: TGTGCCAGCAGTGTGGACAGGGCGGCGGCTAATGAAAAACTGTTTTTT. Amino acids: CASSVDRAAANEKLFF.

The chain joins TRBV6-1 to TRBJ2-5; D gene uncertain. Germline CDR1 is MNHNS and CDR2 is SASEGT. The CDR3 is 14 amino acids. V lost 1 base and J lost 4, with 10 bases in between. The CDR3, as DNA: TGTGCCAGCAGTGAAGATGCAGGTTCAGAGACCCAGTACTTC. It translates to CASSEDAGSETQYF.

The chain has TRBV4-1 and TRBJ1-6; 9 nucleotides line up with TRBD1. The CDR3 is 17 amino acids. Trimming cost V 3 bases and J 5 bases; bases outside gene matches: 8. CDR1 and CDR2 from the germline V gene are MGHRA and YSYEKL. This CDR3 is CASSQRMTGGDNSPLHF. Here the CDR3 DNA reads TGCGCCAGCAGCCAGAGAATGACAGGGGGGGATAATTCACCCCTCCACTTT.

J is TRBJ2-2 and V is TRBV7-7; 7 nucleotides agree with TRBD1. V dropped 5 bases and J dropped 4; count of bases not matched to a gene: 4. This CDR3 contains 14 residues. The germline gives CDR1 SSHAT, CDR2 FNYEAQ (reference sequence). CDR3 coding DNA: TGTGCCAGCAGCCGGGACAGTAGCACCGGGGAGCTGTTTTTT. Translation: CASSRDSSTGELFF.

The gene calls are TRBV5-4 and TRBJ1-2, with TRBD1 as a possible D gene (6 bases). Between the trimmed V and J ends, which lost 5 bases and 4 bases, there was a span of 15 bases. There are 14 residues in the CDR3. CDR1 and CDR2 from the germline V gene are SGHNT and YYREEE (reference sequence). CDR3 coding DNA: TGTGCCAGCAGGAAGCAACAGGGACCCTATGGCTACACCTTC. Protein sequence: CASRKQQGPYGYTF.

The gene calls are TRBV2 and TRBJ1-1; D not resolved. This CDR3 has 12 amino acids. Germline CDR1 reads SNHLY; CDR2 reads FYNNEI. V was cut by 8 bases and J by 3 bases, with 10 bases left in between. The CDR3: CASLLEDTEAFF. In DNA form, the CDR3 reads TGTGCCAGCTTGTTGGAGGACACTGAAGCTTTCTTT.

This chain joins TRBV25-1 and TRBJ2-3, with no clear D. V dropped 5 bases and J dropped 0 bases, with 9 bases sitting between them. The length of the CDR3 is 14 residues. Germline V CDR1 and CDR2: MGHDK, SYGVNS. The DNA for the CDR3 is TGTGCCAGCAGTAATCTCGGGAGCACAGATACGCAGTATTTT. Amino acid sequence: CASSNLGSTDTQYF.

The rearrangement uses TRBV13 and TRBJ2-2, with 8 bases that match TRBD1. The germline V gene encodes CDR1 PRHDT and CDR2 FYEKMQ (reference sequence). Trimming cost V 2 bases and J 4 bases; bases outside gene matches: 6. The length of the CDR3 is 16 residues. For the CDR3, the DNA is TGTGCCAGCAGCTTATTTGGACAGGGAGTCACCGGGGAGCTGTTTTTT. It codes for CASSLFGQGVTGELFF. The full variable domain, completed using reference TRBV13 and TRBJ2-2, is AAGVIQSPRHLIKEKRETATLKCYPIPRHDTVYWYQQGPGQDPQFLISFYEKMQSDKGSIPDRFSAQQFSDYHSELNMSSLELGDSALYFCASSLFGQGVTGELFFGEGSRLTVL.

The chain has TRBV18 and TRBJ2-1; the match to TRBD1 covers 11 bases. Per the germline V gene, CDR1 is KGHSH and CDR2 is LQKENI. The V segment lost 6 bases and the J segment 4 bases; nucleotides outside the gene matches: 5. The CDR3 totals 15 residues. The DNA of the CDR3 is TGTGCCAGCTCGCACGGACAGGGGGCGTACAATGAGCAGTTCTTC. Its protein is CASSHGQGAYNEQFF.

The chain combines TRBV9 with TRBJ2-1; TRBD2 matches at 12 bases. Germline CDR1 SGDLS, CDR2 YYNGEE. The ends lost 0 bases at V and 3 bases at J; junction bases unmatched: 16. This CDR3 has 21 amino acids. CDR3 region: CASSVATRSSGGAYSYNEQFF. In DNA, the CDR3 is TGTGCCAGCAGCGTAGCTACTCGGTCTAGCGGGGGGGCTTATAGCTACAATGAGCAGTTCTTC.

The chain carries TRBV2 and TRBJ2-7; tentatively, D is TRBD1 (6 bases). CDR1 is SNHLY and CDR2 is FYNNEI in the germline V gene. V was pared by 1 base and J by 3 bases, with 13 bases between. This CDR3 contains 15 residues. DNA for the CDR3: TGTGCCAGCAGTGAAGAGGGGGTCCCGGTCTACGAGCAGTACTTC. Protein sequence: CASSEEGVPVYEQYF.

The V call is TRBV27, the J call TRBJ2-1; tentatively, D is TRBD1 (5 bases). Germline CDR1 and CDR2: MNHEY and SMNVEV (reference sequence). V shed 4 bases and J shed 9 bases, with 16 bases lying between them. The CDR3 consists of 14 residues. The CDR3 is CASSYRRQFGEQFF. CDR3 bases: TGTGCCAGCAGTTATCGACGACAGTTCGGTGAGCAGTTCTTC.

The gene calls are TRBV7-9 and TRBJ1-1, with 7 nucleotides matching TRBD1. This CDR3 is 16 amino acids long. Germline V gene lookup returns CDR1 SEHNR and CDR2 FQNEAQ (reference sequence). Trimming at V came to 2 bases and at J to 2 bases, leaving 8 bases not matched to a gene. This CDR3 is CASSLSQTGSNTEAFF. The CDR3 nucleotides read TGTGCCAGCAGCTTATCCCAGACAGGGTCTAACACTGAAGCTTTCTTT.